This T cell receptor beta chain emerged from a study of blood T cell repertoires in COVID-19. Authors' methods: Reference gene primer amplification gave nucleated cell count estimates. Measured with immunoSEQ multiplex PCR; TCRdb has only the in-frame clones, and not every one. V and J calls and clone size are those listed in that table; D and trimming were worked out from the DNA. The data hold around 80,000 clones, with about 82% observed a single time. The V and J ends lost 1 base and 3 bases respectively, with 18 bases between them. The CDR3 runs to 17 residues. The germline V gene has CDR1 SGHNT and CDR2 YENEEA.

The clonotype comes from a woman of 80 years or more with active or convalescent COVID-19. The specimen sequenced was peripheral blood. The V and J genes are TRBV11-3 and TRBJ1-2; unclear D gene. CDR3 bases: TGTGCCAGCAGCTTAGGTCTGCTGGGCGGGGAGCACTATGGCTACACCTTC. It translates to CASSLGLLGGEHYGYTF.